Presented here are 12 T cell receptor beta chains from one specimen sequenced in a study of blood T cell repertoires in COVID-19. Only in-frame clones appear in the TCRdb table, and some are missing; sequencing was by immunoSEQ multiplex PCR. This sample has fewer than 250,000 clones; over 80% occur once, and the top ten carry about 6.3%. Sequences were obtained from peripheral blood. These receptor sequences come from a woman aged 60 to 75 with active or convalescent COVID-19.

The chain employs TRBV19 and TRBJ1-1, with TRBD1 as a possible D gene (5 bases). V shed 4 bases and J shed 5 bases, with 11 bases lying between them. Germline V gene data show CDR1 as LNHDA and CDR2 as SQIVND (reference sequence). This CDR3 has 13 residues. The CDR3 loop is CASSTGWGTEAFF. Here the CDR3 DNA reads TGTGCCAGTAGTACAGGGTGGGGAACTGAAGCTTTCTTT.

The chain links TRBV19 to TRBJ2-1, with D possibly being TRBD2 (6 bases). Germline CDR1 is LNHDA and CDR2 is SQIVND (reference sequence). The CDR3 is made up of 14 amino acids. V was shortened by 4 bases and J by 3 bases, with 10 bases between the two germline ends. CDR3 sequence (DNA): TGTGCCAGTAGTAAGGCGGGGTTCTACAATGAGCAGTTCTTC. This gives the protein CASSKAGFYNEQFF.

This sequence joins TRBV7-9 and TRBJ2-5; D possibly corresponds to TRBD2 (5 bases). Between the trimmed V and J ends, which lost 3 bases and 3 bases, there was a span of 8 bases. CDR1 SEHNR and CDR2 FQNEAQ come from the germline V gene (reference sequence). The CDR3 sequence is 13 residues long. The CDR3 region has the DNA TGTGCCAGCAGCTTCACGGGAAAAGAGACCCAGTACTTC. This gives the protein CASSFTGKETQYF.

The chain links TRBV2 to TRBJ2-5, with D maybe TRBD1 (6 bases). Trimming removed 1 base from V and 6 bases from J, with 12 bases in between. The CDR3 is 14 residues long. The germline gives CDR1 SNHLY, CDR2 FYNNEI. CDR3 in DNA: TGTGCCAGCAGTGAAGAGTGGGGGCCGCAGACCCAGTACTTC. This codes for CASSEEWGPQTQYF.

Written as DNA, the CDR3 is TGCGCCAGCGAAACCGGGACAGCAAACACTGAAGCTTTCTTT. Protein: CASETGTANTEAFF. This chain joins TRBV5-1 and TRBJ1-1; TRBD1 aligns across 7 bases. Germline V lookup: CDR1 SGHRS, CDR2 YFSETQ. The CDR3 consists of 14 residues. V trimming: 7 bases; J trimming: 2 bases; junction bases outside the gene matches: 8.

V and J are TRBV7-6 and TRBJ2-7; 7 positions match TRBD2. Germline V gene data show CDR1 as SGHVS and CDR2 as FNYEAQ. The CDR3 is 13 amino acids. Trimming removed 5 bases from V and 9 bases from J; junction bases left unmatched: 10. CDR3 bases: TGTGCCAGCAGCCTCCCGGGAGGCGCCGTGCAGTACTTC. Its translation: CASSLPGGAVQYF.

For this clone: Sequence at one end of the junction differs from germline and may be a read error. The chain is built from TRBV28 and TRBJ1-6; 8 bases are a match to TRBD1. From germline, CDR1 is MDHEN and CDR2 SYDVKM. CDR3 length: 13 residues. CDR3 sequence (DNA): TGCTTCACCGGGACAGGTCTTAATTCACCCCTCCACTTT. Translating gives CFTGTGLNSPLHF.

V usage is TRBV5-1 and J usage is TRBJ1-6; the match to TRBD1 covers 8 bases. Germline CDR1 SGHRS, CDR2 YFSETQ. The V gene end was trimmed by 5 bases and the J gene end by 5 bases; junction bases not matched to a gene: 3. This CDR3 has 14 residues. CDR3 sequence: CASRTGQDNSPLHF. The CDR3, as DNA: TGCGCCAGCAGAACGGGACAGGATAATTCACCCCTCCACTTT.

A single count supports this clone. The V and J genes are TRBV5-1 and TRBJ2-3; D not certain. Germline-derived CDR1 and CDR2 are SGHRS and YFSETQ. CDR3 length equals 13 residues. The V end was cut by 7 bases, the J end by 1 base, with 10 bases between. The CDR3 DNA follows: TGCGCCAGCGCGAGAGTGGGCACAGATACGCAGTATTTT. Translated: CASARVGTDTQYF.

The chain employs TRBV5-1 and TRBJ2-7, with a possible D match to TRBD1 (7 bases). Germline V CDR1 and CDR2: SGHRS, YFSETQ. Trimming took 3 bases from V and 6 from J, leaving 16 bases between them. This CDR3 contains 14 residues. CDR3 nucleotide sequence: TGCGCCAGCAGCTCCGCCTCAGGGGGGAGCGAGCAGTACGTC. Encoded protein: CASSSASGGSEQYV.

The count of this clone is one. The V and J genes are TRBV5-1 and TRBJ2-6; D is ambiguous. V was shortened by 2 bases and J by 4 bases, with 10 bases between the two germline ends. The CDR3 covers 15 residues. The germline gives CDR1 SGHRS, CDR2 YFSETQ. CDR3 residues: CASSFQEPGANVLTF. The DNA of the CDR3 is TGCGCCAGCAGCTTTCAAGAGCCCGGGGCCAACGTCCTGACTTTC.

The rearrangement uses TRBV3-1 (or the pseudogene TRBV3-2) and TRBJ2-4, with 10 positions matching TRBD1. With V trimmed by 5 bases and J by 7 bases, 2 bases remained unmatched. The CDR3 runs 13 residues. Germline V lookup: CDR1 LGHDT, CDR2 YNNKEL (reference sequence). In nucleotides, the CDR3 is TGTGCCAGCAGCGACAGGGGGCCGAACATTCAGTACTTC. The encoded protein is CASSDRGPNIQYF.